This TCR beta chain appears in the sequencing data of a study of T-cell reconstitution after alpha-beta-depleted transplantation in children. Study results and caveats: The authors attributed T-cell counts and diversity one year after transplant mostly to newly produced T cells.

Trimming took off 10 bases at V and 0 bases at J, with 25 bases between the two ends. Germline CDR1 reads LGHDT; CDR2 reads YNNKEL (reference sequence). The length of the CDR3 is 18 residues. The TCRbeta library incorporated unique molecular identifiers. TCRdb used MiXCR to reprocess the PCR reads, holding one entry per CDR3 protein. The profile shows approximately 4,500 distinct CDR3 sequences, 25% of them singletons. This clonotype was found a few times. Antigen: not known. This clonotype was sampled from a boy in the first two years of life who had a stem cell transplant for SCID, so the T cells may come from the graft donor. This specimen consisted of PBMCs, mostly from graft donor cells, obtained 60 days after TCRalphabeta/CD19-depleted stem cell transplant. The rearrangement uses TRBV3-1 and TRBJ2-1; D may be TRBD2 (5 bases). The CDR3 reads CATCQEGRGTYSYNEQFF. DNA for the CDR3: TGTGCCACCTGCCAAGAGGGTCGGGGAACATACTCCTACAATGAGCAGTTCTTC.